This is a list of T cell receptor beta chains from one sample in a study of response to subunit inactivated influenza vaccine. One entry per CDR3 protein results from TCRdb running MiXCR on the RT-PCR reads. The table has around 520,000 distinct CDR3 sequences, around 25% seen once; the top ten hold over 1.5%. Sequenced here: CD4+ T cells sorted from PBMCs, sampled roughly 5 days after vaccination. These receptors were collected from a man in his fifties who received an inactivated influenza vaccine. Each CDR3 is given with its conserved first and last residue. The order of the fields is CDR3 DNA, CDR3 protein, V gene, CDR3 length, clone size, J gene, D gene. The D gene is left open where the match is weak. Only part of the rows carry a size: once, few, many, or a class if the clone is expanded.

TGCAGCGTTGTAGCGGGAGCACTCTTAGGCACGCACATAGATACGCAGTATTTT CSVVAGALLGTHIDTQYF TRBV29-1 18 many TRBJ2-3 TRBD2
TGTGCCAGCAGCTTAGAGTATGGGAGCCAATTCACCGAGCAGTACTTC CASSLEYGSQFTEQYF TRBV7-9 16 - TRBJ2-7 -
TGTGCCAGCAGTTACGGAGGACTCCCGTCCGGGGAGCTGTTTTTT CASSYGGLPSGELFF TRBV6-5 15 - TRBJ2-2 -
TGTGCCAGCAGCTCTCGGGTTCCGGAGACCCAGTACTTC CASSSRVPETQYF TRBV7-9 13 - TRBJ2-5 -
TGCAGCGTTAGGACCGGGACAGCGTCTCCCACCGGGGAGCTGTTTTTT CSVRTGTASPTGELFF TRBV29-1 16 - TRBJ2-2 TRBD1
TGTGCCAGCAGCTCAACCGGGACAGGGAACACTGAAGCTTTCTTT CASSSTGTGNTEAFF TRBV7-6 15 once TRBJ1-1 TRBD1
TGTGCCACCAGCCCCGCCAACGCCCGATTTGGGTTCTTC CATSPANARFGFF TRBV15 13 - TRBJ2-1 -
TGTGCCAGCAGTTTCCGGGGTCTTGAATCTAATTCACCCCTCCACTTT CASSFRGLESNSPLHF TRBV12-3/TRBV12-4 16 - TRBJ1-6 -
TGTGCCAGCAGCGTATTACAGGGGAGGTCCTACAATGAGCAGTTCTTC CASSVLQGRSYNEQFF TRBV7-2 16 few TRBJ2-1 -
TGTGCCAGCAGCTTGAGACAGGGGAATAGCGGGAGGCGTAACACCGGGGAGCTGTTTTTT CASSLRQGNSGRRNTGELFF TRBV7-3 20 - TRBJ2-2 TRBD2
TGTGCCAGCAGTGCCCCGTGGAGTTATAGCAATCAGCCCCAGCATTTT CASSAPWSYSNQPQHF TRBV28 16 - TRBJ1-5 -
TGTGCCAGCAGCCAAGGTTTTACCGAAGAGACCCAGTACTTC CASSQGFTEETQYF TRBV4-2 14 - TRBJ2-5 -
TGCGCCAGCAGCCGGGGACTAGCGGGGGGGCTAGCCAAAAACATTCAGTACTTC CASSRGLAGGLAKNIQYF TRBV4-1 18 few TRBJ2-4 TRBD2
TGCGCCAGCAGCTTGGCCGGACAGGGAGATCAGCCCCAGCATTTT CASSLAGQGDQPQHF TRBV5-1 15 - TRBJ1-5 TRBD1
TGCGCCAGCAGCTTAGCAGGCTTGGACACAGATACGCAGTATTTT CASSLAGLDTDTQYF TRBV5-1 15 few TRBJ2-3 -
TGTGCCAGCAGCCAAGCATTCCCGTCCTACGAGCAGTACTTC CASSQAFPSYEQYF TRBV4-2 14 - TRBJ2-7 -
TGCGCCAGCAGCCAGACACAGGGGCCCGCTTTCTTT CASSQTQGPAFF TRBV4-3 12 few TRBJ1-1 TRBD1
TGCAGTGCTAGAGATGGTTTACAGGGGGCCCTCCCCGGGGAGCTGTTTTTT CSARDGLQGALPGELFF TRBV20-1 17 few TRBJ2-2 TRBD1
TGTGCCAGCAGCTTGACCTTTAGGGAGACCCAGTACTTC CASSLTFRETQYF TRBV5-5 13 - TRBJ2-5 -
TGTGCCAGCAGCGCCTCACAGGGAGGTAACACTGAAGCTTTCTTT CASSASQGGNTEAFF TRBV7-2 15 few TRBJ1-1 -
TGCAGTGCTAGAGGTGGGGGTGGTAATTCACCCCTCCACTTT CSARGGGGNSPLHF TRBV20-1 14 many TRBJ1-6 -
TGTGCCAGCAGCTCCCGGGACCTCGGGCATTCACCCCTCCACTTT CASSSRDLGHSPLHF TRBV9 15 - TRBJ1-6 -
TGCAGTGCTAGAGACCCACTAGCGATATACTCCTACAATGAGCAGTTCTTC CSARDPLAIYSYNEQFF TRBV20-1 17 few TRBJ2-1 TRBD2
TGTGCCAGCAGCTTAGGCACCTTGGGGTATGGCTACACCTTC CASSLGTLGYGYTF TRBV5-6 14 - TRBJ1-2 -
TGCAGTGCTAGAGAGGGGACACAACAAGAGACCCAGTACTTC CSAREGTQQETQYF TRBV20-1 14 - TRBJ2-5 -
TGCGCCAGCAGCCCAGGGACAGGGGGGATTGAGCAGTTCTTC CASSPGTGGIEQFF TRBV5-1 14 - TRBJ2-1 TRBD1
TGTGCCAGCAGTTTATCCGGGGCCACCTACGAGCAGTACTTC CASSLSGATYEQYF TRBV12-3/TRBV12-4 14 - TRBJ2-7 -
TGTGCCAGCGGAGGACAGGGCGGCACCGGGGAGCTGTTTTTT CASGGQGGTGELFF TRBV12-3/TRBV12-4 14 - TRBJ2-2 TRBD1
TGTGCCAGCAGCGCGGGACAGGGACTCCAAGAGACCCAGTACTTC CASSAGQGLQETQYF TRBV5-4 15 - TRBJ2-5 TRBD1
TGTGCCAGCAGCTTGGGTATGGTCGAGCAGTACTTC CASSLGMVEQYF TRBV5-6 12 few TRBJ2-7 -
TGTGCCTGTAGGTTCGTGGAGACCCAGTACTTC CACRFVETQYF TRBV30 11 - TRBJ2-5 -
TGTGCCACCAGTGATCCGACAGGGGATGGAAACACCATATATTTT CATSDPTGDGNTIYF TRBV24-1 15 - TRBJ1-3 TRBD1
TGCAGTGCTAGGCCCGCAGCGGGAGGTTCTTACGAGCAGTACTTC CSARPAAGGSYEQYF TRBV20-1 15 few TRBJ2-7 TRBD2
TGTGCCAGCAGCTTGGGGACAGGGTATCTCTACGAGCAGTACTTC CASSLGTGYLYEQYF TRBV11-2 15 - TRBJ2-7 TRBD1
TGCAGTGCCTCTCGGGACACCCGCAGGCATGAGCAGTTCTTC CSASRDTRRHEQFF TRBV29-1 14 - TRBJ2-1 -
TGCGCCAGCAGCTTGGAGGCCGAAAGGACTGAGCAGTTCTTC CASSLEAERTEQFF TRBV5-1 14 few TRBJ2-1 -
TGTGCCAGCAGCCCCGCGGAGGCCTACAATGAGCAGTTCTTC CASSPAEAYNEQFF TRBV7-8 14 - TRBJ2-1 -
TGTGCCAGCCAGTCCGCTCAAAGCTCCTACGAGCAGTACTTC CASQSAQSSYEQYF TRBV18 14 few TRBJ2-7 -
TGCGCCAGCAGCCAAGTTTACGGAGCGGCCTACGAGCAGTACTTT CASSQVYGAAYEQYF TRBV4-3 15 - TRBJ2-7 -
TGTGCCACCAGCAGAGATCCTAGCTCCTACGAGCAGTACTTC CATSRDPSSYEQYF TRBV15 14 - TRBJ2-7 -
TGTGCCAGCAGCTTAGGTTCACTAGCGGGGCGGCCCCATGAGCAGTTCTTC CASSLGSLAGRPHEQFF TRBV11-2 17 - TRBJ2-1 TRBD2
TGCGCCAGCAGTGAGCCTTCCGGGACGCCAGAGACCCAGTACTTC CASSEPSGTPETQYF TRBV10-2 15 - TRBJ2-5 -
TGTGCCAGCAGCTTAGCGCAAGTTAACTCTGGAAACACCATATATTTT CASSLAQVNSGNTIYF TRBV7-2 16 few TRBJ1-3 -
TGTGCCTGGAGTGTAACGGGAGTCTACGAGCAGTACTTC CAWSVTGVYEQYF TRBV30 13 - TRBJ2-7 -
TGCGCCAGCAGCTTGGCCGGACAGGGGGTTGGTAATGAGCAGTTCTTC CASSLAGQGVGNEQFF TRBV5-1 16 - TRBJ2-1 TRBD1
TGCAGCGTTGACCTCGGACAGGGGATAGAGACCCAGTACTTC CSVDLGQGIETQYF TRBV29-1 14 few TRBJ2-5 TRBD1
TGTGCCAGCAGCTTAACCCCCGGCAGGGGAGGCGGGGAGCTGTTTTTT CASSLTPGRGGGELFF TRBV7-3 16 few TRBJ2-2 -
TGCAGTGCAAGATATAACCAGTGGATAGATACGCAGTATTTT CSARYNQWIDTQYF TRBV20-1 14 few TRBJ2-3 -
TGTGCCAGCAGCCGACGGGGGGGGAACACCGGGGAGCTGTTTTTT CASSRRGGNTGELFF TRBV7-6 15 - TRBJ2-2 TRBD2
TGTGCCAGCAGCCAAGGAGGGGCGAGCACTGAAGCTTTCTTT CASSQGGASTEAFF TRBV3-1 14 - TRBJ1-1 -
TGTGCCAGCAGCCAAGATTCCGGCTCCTACGAGCAGTACTTC CASSQDSGSYEQYF TRBV3-1 14 few TRBJ2-7 -
TGTGCCAGCAGTAGATACAATGAGCAGTTCTTC CASSRYNEQFF TRBV12-3/TRBV12-4 11 many TRBJ2-1 -
TGTGCCAGCAGCCTCGCTCCGGGACTAGCGGGGAACAATGAGCAGTTCTTC CASSLAPGLAGNNEQFF TRBV4-2 17 - TRBJ2-1 TRBD2
TGTGCCACCAGTCCGGGACAGGCGTACAATGAGCAGTTCTTC CATSPGQAYNEQFF TRBV24-1 14 - TRBJ2-1 TRBD1
TGCAGTGCAAGAACGTGGGGCCAAGAGACCCAGTACTTC CSARTWGQETQYF TRBV20-1 13 - TRBJ2-5 -
TGCGCCAGCAGCCAGCAGGGCAACGGAGCTTTCTTT CASSQQGNGAFF TRBV5-1 12 many TRBJ1-1 -
TGTGCCAGCAGCTCTGGATTAGGGAGTGTCGACGAGCAGTACTTC CASSSGLGSVDEQYF TRBV7-2 15 - TRBJ2-7 -
TGTGCCAGCAGCTGGGACAGGGCGATAAGGCAGAATAACACTGAAGCTTTCTTT CASSWDRAIRQNNTEAFF TRBV7-8 18 few TRBJ1-1 TRBD1
TGTGCCACCGGGGGCAGGGTGAACACTGAAGCTTTCTTT CATGGRVNTEAFF TRBV3-1 13 few TRBJ1-1 -